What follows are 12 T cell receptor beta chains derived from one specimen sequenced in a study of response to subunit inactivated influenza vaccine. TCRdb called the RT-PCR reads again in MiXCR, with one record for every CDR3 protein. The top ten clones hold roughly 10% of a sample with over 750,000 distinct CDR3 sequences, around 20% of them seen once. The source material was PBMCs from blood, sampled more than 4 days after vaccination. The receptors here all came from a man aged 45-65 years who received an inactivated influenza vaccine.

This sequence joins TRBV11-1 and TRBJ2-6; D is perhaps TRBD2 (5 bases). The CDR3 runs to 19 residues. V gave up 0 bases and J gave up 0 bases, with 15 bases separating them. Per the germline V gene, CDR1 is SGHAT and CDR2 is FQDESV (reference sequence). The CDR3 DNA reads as TGTGCCAGCAGCTTAGCTTTGAGGGAGAAGGGCTCTGGGGCCAACGTCCTGACTTTC. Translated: CASSLALREKGSGANVLTF. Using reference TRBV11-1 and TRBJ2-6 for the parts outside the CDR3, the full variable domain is EAEVAQSPRYKITEKSQAVAFWCDPISGHATLYWYRQILGQGPELLVQFQDESVVDDSQLPKDRFSAERLKGVDSTLKIQPAELGDSAMYLCASSLALREKGSGANVLTFGAGSRLTVL.

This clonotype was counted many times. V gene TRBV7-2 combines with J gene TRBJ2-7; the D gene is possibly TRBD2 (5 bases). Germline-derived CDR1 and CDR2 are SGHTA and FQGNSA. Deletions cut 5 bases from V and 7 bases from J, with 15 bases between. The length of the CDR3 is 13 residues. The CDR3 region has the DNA TGTGCCAGCAGCCCCCAATCGGCGGGTGAGCAGTACTTC. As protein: CASSPQSAGEQYF.

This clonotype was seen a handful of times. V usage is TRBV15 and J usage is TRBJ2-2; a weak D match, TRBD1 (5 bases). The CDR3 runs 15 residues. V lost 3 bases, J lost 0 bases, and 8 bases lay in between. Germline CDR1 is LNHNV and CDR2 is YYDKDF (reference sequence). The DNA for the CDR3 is TGTGCCACCAGCAGGAGCAGGGCGAACACCGGGGAGCTGTTTTTT. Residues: CATSRSRANTGELFF.

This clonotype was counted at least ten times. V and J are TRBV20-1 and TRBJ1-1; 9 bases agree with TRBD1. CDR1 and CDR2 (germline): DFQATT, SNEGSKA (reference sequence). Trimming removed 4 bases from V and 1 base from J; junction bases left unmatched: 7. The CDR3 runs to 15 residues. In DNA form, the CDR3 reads TGCAGTGCTACCGGGACAGGGTTTAGGAACACTGAAGCTTTCTTT. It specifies CSATGTGFRNTEAFF.

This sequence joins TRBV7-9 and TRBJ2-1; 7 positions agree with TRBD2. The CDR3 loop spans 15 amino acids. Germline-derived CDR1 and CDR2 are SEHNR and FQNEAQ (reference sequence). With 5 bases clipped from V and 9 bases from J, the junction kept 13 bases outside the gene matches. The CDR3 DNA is TGTGCCAGCAGCCCTAGCGGAGGGACTTTACGTGAGCAGTTCTTC. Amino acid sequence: CASSPSGGTLREQFF.

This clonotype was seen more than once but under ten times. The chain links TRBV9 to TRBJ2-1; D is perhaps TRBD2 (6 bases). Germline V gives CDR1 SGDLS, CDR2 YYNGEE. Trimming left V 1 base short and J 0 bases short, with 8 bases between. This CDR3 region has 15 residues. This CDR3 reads CASSVYGSSYNEQFF. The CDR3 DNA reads TGTGCCAGCAGCGTATACGGGAGCTCCTACAATGAGCAGTTCTTC.

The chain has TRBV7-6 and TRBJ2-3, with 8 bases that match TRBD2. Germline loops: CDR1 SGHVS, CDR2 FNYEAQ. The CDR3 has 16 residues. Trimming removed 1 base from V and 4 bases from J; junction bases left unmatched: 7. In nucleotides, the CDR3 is TGTGCCAGCAGCTTAGGGGAGACTAGCGTTTCAGATACGCAGTATTTT. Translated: CASSLGETSVSDTQYF.

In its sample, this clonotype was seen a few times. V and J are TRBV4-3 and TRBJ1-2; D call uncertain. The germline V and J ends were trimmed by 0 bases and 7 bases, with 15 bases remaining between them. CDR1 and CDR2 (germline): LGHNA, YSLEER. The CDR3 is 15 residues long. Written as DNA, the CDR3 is TGCGCCAGCAGCCAAGAGGAAAGATTCTATGGTGGCTACACCTTC. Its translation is CASSQEERFYGGYTF.

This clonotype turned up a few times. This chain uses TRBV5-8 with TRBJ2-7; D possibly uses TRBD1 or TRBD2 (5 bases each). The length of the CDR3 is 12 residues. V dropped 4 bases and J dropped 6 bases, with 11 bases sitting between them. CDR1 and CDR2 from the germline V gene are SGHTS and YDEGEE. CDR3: CASSGTFGEQYF. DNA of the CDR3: TGTGCCAGCAGCGGGACCTTTGGCGAGCAGTACTTC.

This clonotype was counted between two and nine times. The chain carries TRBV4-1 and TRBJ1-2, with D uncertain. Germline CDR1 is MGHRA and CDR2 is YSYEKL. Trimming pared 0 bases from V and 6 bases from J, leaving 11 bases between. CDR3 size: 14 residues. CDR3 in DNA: TGCGCCAGCAGCCAAGATCGTACGGACGATGGCTACACCTTC. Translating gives CASSQDRTDDGYTF.

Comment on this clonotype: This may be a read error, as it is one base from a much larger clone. CDR3 nucleotides: TGCAGTGCTAGTGATGGAGGGACCAAGTACTTC. Protein: CSASDGGTKYF. The chain combines TRBV20-1 with TRBJ2-5, with D perhaps matching TRBD2 (6 bases). This CDR3 comprises 11 residues. Germline-derived CDR1 and CDR2 are DFQATT and SNEGSKA (reference sequence).

CDR3 bases: TGCGCCAGCAGCCAAATAGTTCACAGGGAGGTTCCCGGGGAGCTGTTTTTT. It codes for CASSQIVHREVPGELFF. The J gene is TRBJ2-2, the V gene TRBV4-3, with D perhaps being TRBD1 or TRBD2 (6 bases each). V lost 2 bases and J lost 6, with 19 bases in between. Germline V CDR1 and CDR2: LGHNA, YSLEER. This CDR3 has 17 residues.